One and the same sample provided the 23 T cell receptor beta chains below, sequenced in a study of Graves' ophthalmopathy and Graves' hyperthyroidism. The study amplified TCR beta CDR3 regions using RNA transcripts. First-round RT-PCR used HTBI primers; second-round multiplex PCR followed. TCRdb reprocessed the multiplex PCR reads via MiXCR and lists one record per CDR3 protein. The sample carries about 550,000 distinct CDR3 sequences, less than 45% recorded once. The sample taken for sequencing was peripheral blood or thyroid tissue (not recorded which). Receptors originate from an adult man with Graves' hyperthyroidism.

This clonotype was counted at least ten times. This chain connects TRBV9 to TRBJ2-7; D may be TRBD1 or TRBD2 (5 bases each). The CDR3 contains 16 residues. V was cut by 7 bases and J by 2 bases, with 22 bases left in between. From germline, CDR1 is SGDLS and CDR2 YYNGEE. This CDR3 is CASASGGVKGPYEQYF. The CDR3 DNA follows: TGTGCCAGCGCGTCGGGTGGGGTGAAGGGACCCTACGAGCAGTACTTC.

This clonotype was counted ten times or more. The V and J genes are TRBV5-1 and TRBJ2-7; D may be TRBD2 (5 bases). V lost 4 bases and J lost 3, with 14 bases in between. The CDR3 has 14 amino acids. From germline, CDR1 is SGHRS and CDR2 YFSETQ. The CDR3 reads CASSPSSGVYEQYF. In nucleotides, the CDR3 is TGCGCCAGCAGCCCCTCTTCCGGGGTCTACGAGCAGTACTTC.

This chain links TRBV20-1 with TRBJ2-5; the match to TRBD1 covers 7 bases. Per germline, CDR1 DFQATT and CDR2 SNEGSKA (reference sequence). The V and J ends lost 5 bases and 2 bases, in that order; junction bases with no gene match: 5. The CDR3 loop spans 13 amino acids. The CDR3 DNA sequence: TGCAGTGCTTTCCGGGACAGACAAGAGACCCAGTACTTC. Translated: CSAFRDRQETQYF.

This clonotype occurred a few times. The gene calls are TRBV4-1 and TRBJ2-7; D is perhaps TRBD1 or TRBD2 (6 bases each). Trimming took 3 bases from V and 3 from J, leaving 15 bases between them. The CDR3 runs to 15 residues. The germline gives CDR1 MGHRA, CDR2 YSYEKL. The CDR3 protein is CASSQLLGGIYEQYF. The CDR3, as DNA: TGCGCCAGCAGCCAGCTACTAGGGGGGATCTACGAGCAGTACTTC.

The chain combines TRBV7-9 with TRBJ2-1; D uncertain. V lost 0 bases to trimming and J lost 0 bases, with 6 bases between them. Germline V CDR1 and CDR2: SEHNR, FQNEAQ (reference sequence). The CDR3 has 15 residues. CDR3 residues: CASSLAGLSYNEQFF. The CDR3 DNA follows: TGTGCCAGCAGCTTAGCGGGCCTCTCCTACAATGAGCAGTTCTTC.

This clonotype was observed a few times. The CDR3 bases are TGTGCCAGCAGCTTAGATTCTGCTACGGGGAACACTGAAGCTTTCTTT. It yields the protein CASSLDSATGNTEAFF. The V call is TRBV7-9, the J call TRBJ1-1; no firm D call. V was trimmed by 1 base and J by 1 base, leaving 13 bases between them. CDR3 length: 16 residues. Germline lookup yields CDR1 SEHNR and CDR2 FQNEAQ (reference sequence).

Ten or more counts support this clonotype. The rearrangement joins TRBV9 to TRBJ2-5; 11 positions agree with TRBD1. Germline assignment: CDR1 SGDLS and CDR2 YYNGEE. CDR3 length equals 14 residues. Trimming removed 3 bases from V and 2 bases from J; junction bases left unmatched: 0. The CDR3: CASSGDRGQETQYF. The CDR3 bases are TGTGCCAGCAGCGGGGACAGGGGGCAAGAGACCCAGTACTTC.

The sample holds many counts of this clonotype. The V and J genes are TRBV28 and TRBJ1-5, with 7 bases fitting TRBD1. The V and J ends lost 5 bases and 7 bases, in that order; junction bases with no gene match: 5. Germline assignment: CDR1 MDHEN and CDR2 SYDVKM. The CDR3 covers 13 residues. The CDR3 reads CASSGQVRQPQHF. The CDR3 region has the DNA TGTGCCAGCAGTGGACAGGTACGGCAGCCCCAGCATTTT.

CDR3 nucleotide sequence: TGTGCCAGTAGTAGACAGGAATCCAACACTGAAGCTTTCTTT. This codes for CASSRQESNTEAFF. J is TRBJ1-1 and V is TRBV19; weak D call: TRBD1 (6 bases). V was shortened by 4 bases and J by 2 bases, with 11 bases between the two germline ends. The CDR3 is 14 amino acids. Germline assignment: CDR1 LNHDA and CDR2 SQIVND (reference sequence).

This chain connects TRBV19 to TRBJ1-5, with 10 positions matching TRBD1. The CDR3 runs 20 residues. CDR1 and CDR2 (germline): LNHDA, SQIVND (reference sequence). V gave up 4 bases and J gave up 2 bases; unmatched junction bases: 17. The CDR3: CASSTGSTGGGGTGNQPQHF. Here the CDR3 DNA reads TGTGCCAGTAGTACCGGTTCGACAGGGGGCGGAGGGACGGGCAATCAGCCCCAGCATTTT.

CDR3 amino acids: CASSSRTGAEKLFF. CDR3 DNA sequence: TGTGCCAGCAGCTCTAGGACAGGAGCCGAAAAACTGTTTTTT. The rearrangement links TRBV5-6 to TRBJ1-4; 7 bases line up with TRBD1. In germline, CDR1 is SGHDT, CDR2 YYEEEE. The V segment lost 3 bases and the J segment 8 bases; nucleotides outside the gene matches: 7. This CDR3 is built from 14 residues.

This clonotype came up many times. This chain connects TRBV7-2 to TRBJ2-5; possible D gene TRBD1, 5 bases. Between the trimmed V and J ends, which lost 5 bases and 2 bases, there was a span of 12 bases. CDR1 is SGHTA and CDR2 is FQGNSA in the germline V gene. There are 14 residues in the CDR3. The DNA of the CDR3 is TGTGCCAGCAGCACCCGGACAAGGCAAGAGACCCAGTACTTC. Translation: CASSTRTRQETQYF.

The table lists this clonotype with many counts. The CDR3: CASKQGAYEQYF. In nucleotides, the CDR3 is TGCGCCAGCAAACAGGGGGCCTACGAGCAGTACTTC. The chain links TRBV10-2 to TRBJ2-7; 8 bases match TRBD1. CDR1 is WSHSY, CDR2 SAAADI, per germline. Losses at the gene ends were 7 bases for V and 2 bases for J; bases not matched to a gene: 1. This CDR3 has 12 amino acids.

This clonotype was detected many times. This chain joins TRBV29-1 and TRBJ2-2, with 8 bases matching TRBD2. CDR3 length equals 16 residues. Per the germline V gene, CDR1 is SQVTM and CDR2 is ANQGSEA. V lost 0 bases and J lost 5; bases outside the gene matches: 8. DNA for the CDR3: TGCAGCGTTGAAGATCGAATGCGGGGGGTGACCGGGGAGCTGTTTTTT. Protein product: CSVEDRMRGVTGELFF.

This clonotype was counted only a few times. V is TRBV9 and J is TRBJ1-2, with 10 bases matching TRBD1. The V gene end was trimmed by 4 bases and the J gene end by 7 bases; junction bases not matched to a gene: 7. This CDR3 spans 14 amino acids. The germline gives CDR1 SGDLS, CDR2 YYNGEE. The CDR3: CASSLDRGPFGYTF. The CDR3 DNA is TGTGCCAGCAGCCTAGACAGGGGGCCTTTTGGCTACACCTTC.

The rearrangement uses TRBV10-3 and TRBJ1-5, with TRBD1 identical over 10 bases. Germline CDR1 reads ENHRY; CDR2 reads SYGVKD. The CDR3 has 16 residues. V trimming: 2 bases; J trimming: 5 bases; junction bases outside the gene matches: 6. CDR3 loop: CAISETTGGGDQPQHF. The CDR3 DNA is TGTGCCATCAGTGAGACGACAGGGGGCGGCGATCAGCCCCAGCATTTT.

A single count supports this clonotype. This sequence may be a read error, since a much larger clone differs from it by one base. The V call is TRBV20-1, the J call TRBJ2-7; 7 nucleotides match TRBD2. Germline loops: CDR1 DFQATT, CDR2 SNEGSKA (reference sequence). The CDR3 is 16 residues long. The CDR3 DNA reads TGCAGGGCTAGAGACGTGTGGGGGGGTAGCTCCTACGAGCAGTACTTC. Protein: CRARDVWGGSSYEQYF.

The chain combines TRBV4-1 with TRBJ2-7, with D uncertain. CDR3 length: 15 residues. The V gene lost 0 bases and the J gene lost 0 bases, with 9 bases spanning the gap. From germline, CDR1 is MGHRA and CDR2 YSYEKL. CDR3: CASSQDPLDSYEQYF. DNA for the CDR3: TGCGCCAGCAGCCAAGACCCCCTAGACTCCTACGAGCAGTACTTC.

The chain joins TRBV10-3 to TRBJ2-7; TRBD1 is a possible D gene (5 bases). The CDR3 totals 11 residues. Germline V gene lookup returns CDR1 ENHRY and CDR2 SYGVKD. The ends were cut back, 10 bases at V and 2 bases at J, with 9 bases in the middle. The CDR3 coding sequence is TGTGCCACCGACAGCCCCTACGAGCAGTACTTC. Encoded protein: CATDSPYEQYF.

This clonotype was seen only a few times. CDR3 amino acids: CASSRPGVMGAASSYEQYF. The DNA for the CDR3 is TGTGCCAGCAGCCGGCCAGGGGTAATGGGAGCGGCCAGCTCCTACGAGCAGTACTTC. The gene calls are TRBV7-9 and TRBJ2-7; possibly TRBD1 for D (6 bases). This CDR3 region has 19 residues. CDR1 SEHNR and CDR2 FQNEAQ come from the germline V gene (reference sequence). V was clipped by 5 bases and J by 0 bases, with 26 bases between them. Full variable domain (missing parts from reference TRBV7-9 and TRBJ2-7): DTGVSQNPRHKITKRGQNVTFRCDPISEHNRLYWYRQTLGQGPEFLTYFQNEAQLEKSRLLSDRFSAERPKGSFSTLEIQRTEQGDSAMYLCASSRPGVMGAASSYEQYFGPGTRLTVT.

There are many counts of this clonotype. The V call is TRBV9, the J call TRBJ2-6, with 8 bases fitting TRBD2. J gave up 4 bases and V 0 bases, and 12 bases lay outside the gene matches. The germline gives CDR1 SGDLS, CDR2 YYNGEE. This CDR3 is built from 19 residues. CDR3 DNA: TGTGCCAGCAGCGTAGGAGTAGGGGGACTAGTGGCAGGGGCCAACGTCCTGACTTTC. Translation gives CASSVGVGGLVAGANVLTF.

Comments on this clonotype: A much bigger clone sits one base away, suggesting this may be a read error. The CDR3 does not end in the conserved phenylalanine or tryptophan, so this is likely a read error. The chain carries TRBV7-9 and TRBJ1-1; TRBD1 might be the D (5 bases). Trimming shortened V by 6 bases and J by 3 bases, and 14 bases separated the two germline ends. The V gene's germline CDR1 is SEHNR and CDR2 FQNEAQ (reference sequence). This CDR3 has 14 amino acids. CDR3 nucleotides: TGTGCCAGCAGTATTGGGGGTGTCGACACTGAAGCTTTCTTG. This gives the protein CASSIGGVDTEAFL.

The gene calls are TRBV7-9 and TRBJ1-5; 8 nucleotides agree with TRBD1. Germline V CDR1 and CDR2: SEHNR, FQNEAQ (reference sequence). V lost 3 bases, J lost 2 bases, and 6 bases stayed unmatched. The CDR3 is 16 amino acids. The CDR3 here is CASSLGRGRGNQPQHF. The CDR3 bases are TGTGCCAGCAGCTTGGGCAGGGGGCGAGGCAATCAGCCCCAGCATTTT.